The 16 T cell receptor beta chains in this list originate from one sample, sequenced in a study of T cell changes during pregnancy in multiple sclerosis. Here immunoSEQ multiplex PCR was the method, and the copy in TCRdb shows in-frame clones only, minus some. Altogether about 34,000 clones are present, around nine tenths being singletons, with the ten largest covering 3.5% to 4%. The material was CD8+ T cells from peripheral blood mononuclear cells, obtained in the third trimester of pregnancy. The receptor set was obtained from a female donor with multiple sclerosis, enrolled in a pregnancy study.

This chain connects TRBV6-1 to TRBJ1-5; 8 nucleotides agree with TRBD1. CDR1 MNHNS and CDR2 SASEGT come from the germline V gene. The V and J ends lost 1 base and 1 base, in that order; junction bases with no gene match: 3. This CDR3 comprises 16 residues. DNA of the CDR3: TGTGCCAGCAGTGAAGGTCGGGACAGGAGCAATCAGCCCCAGCATTTT. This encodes CASSEGRDRSNQPQHF.

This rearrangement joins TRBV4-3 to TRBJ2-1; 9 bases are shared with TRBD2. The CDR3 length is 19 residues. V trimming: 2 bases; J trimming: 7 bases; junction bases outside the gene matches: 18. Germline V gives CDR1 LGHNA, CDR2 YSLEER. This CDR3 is CASSQSLIVAGGPENEQFF. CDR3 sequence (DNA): TGCGCCAGCAGCCAATCCCTTATAGTGGCGGGGGGGCCGGAGAATGAGCAGTTCTTC.

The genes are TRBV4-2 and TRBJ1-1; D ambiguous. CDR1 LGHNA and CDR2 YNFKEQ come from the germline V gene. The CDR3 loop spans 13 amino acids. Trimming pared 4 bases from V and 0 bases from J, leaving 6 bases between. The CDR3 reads CASSLGMNTEAFF. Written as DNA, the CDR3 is TGTGCCAGCAGCCTCGGTATGAACACTGAAGCTTTCTTT.

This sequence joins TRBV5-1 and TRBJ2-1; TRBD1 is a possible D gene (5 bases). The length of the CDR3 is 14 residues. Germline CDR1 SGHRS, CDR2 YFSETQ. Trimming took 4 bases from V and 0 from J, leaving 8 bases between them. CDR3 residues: CASSLTDSYNEQFF. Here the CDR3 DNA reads TGCGCCAGCAGCCTGACAGACTCCTACAATGAGCAGTTCTTC.

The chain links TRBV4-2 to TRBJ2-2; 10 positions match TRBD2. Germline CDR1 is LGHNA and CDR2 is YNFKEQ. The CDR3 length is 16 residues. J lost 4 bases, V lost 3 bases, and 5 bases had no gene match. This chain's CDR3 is CASSQKAGGLTGELFF. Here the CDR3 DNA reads TGTGCCAGCAGCCAGAAAGCGGGGGGGCTCACCGGGGAGCTGTTTTTT.

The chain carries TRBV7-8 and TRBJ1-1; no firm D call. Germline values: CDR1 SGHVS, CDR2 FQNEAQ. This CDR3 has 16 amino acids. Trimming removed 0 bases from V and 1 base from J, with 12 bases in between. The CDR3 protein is CASSLAVGFENTEAFF. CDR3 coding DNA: TGTGCCAGCAGCTTAGCTGTCGGGTTTGAGAACACTGAAGCTTTCTTT. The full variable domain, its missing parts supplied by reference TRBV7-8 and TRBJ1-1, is GAGVSQSPRYKVAKRGQDVALRCDPISGHVSLFWYQQALGQGPEFLTYFQNEAQLDKSGLPSDRFFAERPEGSVSTLKIQRTQQEDSAVYLCASSLAVGFENTEAFFGQGTRLTVV.

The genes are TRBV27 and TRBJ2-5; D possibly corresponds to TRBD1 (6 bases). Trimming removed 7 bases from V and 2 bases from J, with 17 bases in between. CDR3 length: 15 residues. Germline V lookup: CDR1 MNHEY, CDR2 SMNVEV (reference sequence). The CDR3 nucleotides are TGTGCCAGCAAGGTCACAGGGTTTGGTCAAGAGACCCAGTACTTC. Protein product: CASKVTGFGQETQYF.

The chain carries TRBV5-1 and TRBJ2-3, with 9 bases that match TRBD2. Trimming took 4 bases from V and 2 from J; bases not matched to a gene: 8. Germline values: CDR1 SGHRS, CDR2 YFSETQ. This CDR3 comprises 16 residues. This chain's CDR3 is CASSVRGGSSTDTQYF. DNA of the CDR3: TGCGCCAGCAGCGTGCGGGGGGGGAGTTCCACAGATACGCAGTATTTT.

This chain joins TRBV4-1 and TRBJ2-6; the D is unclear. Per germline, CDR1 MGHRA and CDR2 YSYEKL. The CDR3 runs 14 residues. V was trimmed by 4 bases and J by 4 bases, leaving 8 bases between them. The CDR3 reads CASSRYLGANVLTF. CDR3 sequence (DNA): TGCGCCAGCAGCCGTTATTTGGGGGCCAACGTCCTGACTTTC.

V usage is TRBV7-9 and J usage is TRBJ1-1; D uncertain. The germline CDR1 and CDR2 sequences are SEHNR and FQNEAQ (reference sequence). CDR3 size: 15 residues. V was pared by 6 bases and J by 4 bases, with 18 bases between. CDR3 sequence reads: CASRVTAGGSTEAFF. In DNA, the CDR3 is TGTGCCAGCAGAGTTACTGCGGGTGGCAGCACTGAAGCTTTCTTT.

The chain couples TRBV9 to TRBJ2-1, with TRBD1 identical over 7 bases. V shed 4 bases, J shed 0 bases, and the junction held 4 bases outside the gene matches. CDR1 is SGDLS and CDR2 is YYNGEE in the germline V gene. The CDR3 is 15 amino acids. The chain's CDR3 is CASSLGQSSYNEQFF. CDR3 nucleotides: TGTGCCAGCAGCTTGGGACAGAGCTCCTACAATGAGCAGTTCTTC.

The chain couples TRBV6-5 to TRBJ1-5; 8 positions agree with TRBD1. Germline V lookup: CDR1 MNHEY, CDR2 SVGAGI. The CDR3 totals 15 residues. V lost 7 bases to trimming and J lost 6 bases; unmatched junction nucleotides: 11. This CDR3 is CASTDRRGLGQPQHF. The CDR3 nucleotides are TGTGCCAGCACCGACCGCAGGGGGCTCGGTCAGCCCCAGCATTTT.

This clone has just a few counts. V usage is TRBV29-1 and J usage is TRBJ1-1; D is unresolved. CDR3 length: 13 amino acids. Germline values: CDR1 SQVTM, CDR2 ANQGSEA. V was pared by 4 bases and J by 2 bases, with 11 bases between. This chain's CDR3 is CSVGGALNTEAFF. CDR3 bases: TGCAGCGTTGGGGGAGCCTTAAACACTGAAGCTTTCTTT.

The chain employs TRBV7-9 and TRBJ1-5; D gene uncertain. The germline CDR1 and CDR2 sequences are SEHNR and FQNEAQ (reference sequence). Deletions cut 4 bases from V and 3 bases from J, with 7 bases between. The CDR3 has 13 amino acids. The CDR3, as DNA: TGTGCCAGCAGCTCGGGGATCAATCAGCCCCAGCATTTT. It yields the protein CASSSGINQPQHF.

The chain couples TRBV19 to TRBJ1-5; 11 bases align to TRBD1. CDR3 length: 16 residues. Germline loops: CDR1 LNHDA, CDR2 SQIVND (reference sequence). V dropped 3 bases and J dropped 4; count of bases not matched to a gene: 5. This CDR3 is CASSIWRDRGNQPQHF. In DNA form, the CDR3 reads TGTGCCAGTAGTATTTGGAGGGACAGGGGGAATCAGCCCCAGCATTTT.

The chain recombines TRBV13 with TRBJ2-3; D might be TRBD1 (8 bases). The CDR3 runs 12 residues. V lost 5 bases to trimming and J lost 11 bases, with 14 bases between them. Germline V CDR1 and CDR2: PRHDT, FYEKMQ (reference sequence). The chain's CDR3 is CASSHRGRGQYF. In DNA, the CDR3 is TGTGCCAGCAGCCACAGGGGGAGGGGGCAGTATTTT.